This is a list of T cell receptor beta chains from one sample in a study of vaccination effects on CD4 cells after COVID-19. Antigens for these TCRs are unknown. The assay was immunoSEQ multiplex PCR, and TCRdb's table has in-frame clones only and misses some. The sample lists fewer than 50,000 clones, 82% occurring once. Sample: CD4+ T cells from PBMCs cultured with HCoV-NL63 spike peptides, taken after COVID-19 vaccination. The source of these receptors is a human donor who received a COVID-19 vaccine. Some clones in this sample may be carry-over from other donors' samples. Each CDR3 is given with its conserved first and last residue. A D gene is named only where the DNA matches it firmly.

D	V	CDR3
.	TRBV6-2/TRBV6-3	CASSYDGYNEQFF
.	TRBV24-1	CATSDTRGNYGYTF
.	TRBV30	CAWSPRVSENTGELFF
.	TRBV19	CASSIDREKLFF
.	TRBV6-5	CASSNTRSGNTIYF
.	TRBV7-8	CASSQGLGFMNTEAFF
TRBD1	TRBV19	CASSTGTGRAKNIQYF
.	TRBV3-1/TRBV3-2	CASSQAGANVLTF
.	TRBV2	CASSRSPANTGELFF
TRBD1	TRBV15	CATSKLTGSSTDTQYF
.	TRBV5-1	CASSLPAGKSVETQYF
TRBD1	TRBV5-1	CASSTRQGTDSPLHF
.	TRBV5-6	CASKTGISGNTIYF
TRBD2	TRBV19	CASSIGGLGANVLTF
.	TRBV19	CASSLEGMNTGELFF
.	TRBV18	CASSPQSGDQPQHF
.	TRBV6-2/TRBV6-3	CASSYAGPINTGELFF
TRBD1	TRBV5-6	CASSPGTGVYNEQFF
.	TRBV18	CASSPANTEAFF
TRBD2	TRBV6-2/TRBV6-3	CASSWGTSVETQYF
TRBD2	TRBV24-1	CATRTSGGADTQYF
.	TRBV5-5	CASSLQRTNTEAFF
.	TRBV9	CASSAGGGLVNEQFF
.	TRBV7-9	CASSLLSRGKLPGNQPQHF
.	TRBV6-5	CASSFTTGFIEDGYTF
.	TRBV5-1	CASSLSPGGYGYTF
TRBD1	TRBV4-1	CASSQDPGQPVGYTF
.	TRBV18	CASGGVPNTEAFF
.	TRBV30	CAWTDGQTNEKLFF
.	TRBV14	CASSVTQLGAKNIQYF
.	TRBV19	CASRQVNTEAFF
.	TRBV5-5	CASRLGGLLHF
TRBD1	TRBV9	CASSLDRVGDIQYF
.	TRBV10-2	CASRVGGELFF
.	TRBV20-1	CSASTPNQPQHF
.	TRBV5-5	CASSSTGEFEETQYF
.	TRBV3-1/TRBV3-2	CASSPYTGIEKLFF
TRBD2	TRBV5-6	CASSLGPPAGVSGANVLTF
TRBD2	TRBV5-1	CASSLASGGGSDTQYF
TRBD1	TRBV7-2	CASSFIGTGERNSPLHF
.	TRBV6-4	CASSDPGEGRNQPQHF
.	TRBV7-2	CASSLISGTNTEAFF